The 13 T cell receptor beta chains presented below share a single source sample, sequenced in a study of cytomegalovirus exposure and HLA in healthy donors. In the PCR, 60 Vbeta and 13 Jbeta primers were used. Sequenced by immunoSEQ multiplex PCR; TCRdb stores in-frame clones only, minus some. This table holds 60,000 to 85,000 clones, roughly two thirds found once. Input material: PBMCs. These receptors all come from a man aged 60 to 75 in good health and CMV-seropositive.

The table lists this clone with a count of one. The genes are TRBV7-7 and TRBJ2-3; tentatively, D is TRBD2 (6 bases). Germline V gene sequence: CDR1 SSHAT, CDR2 FNYEAQ (reference sequence). Trimming took 5 bases from V and 1 from J, leaving 13 bases between them. This CDR3 has 15 amino acids. The CDR3 reads CASSTGLRGTDTQYF. CDR3 DNA: TGTGCCAGCAGCACGGGACTTAGAGGCACAGATACGCAGTATTTT.

J is TRBJ1-5 and V is TRBV5-1; no reliable D call. Germline-derived CDR1 and CDR2 are SGHRS and YFSETQ. There are 13 residues in the CDR3. Deletions cut 4 bases from V and 4 bases from J, with 9 bases between. The CDR3 region is CASSPSTNQPQHF. As DNA, the CDR3 is TGCGCCAGCAGCCCGTCCACTAATCAGCCCCAGCATTTT.

This clone was observed once. The V and J genes are TRBV7-9 and TRBJ1-6; no clear D. V was clipped by 1 base and J by 8 bases, with 9 bases between them. The germline V gene encodes CDR1 SEHNR and CDR2 FQNEAQ (reference sequence). This CDR3 region has 14 residues. CDR3: CASSLEITYSPLHF. The CDR3 DNA follows: TGTGCCAGCAGCTTAGAAATTACTTATTCACCCCTCCACTTT.

The count of this clone is one. The chain carries TRBV7-2 and TRBJ2-5, with 11 bases matching TRBD2. CDR1 and CDR2 from the germline V gene are SGHTA and FQGNSA. The trim removed 5 bases at V and 8 bases at J, leaving 16 bases unmatched. The CDR3 runs to 17 residues. CDR3: CASSPRGLAGAHVTQYF. CDR3 nucleotide sequence: TGTGCCAGCAGCCCTAGAGGACTAGCGGGCGCCCATGTCACCCAGTACTTC.

This clone was counted a few times. The V and J genes are TRBV2 and TRBJ1-3; D call uncertain. Deletions cut 2 bases from V and 6 bases from J, with 11 bases between. Germline-derived CDR1 and CDR2 are SNHLY and FYNNEI. The CDR3 totals 14 residues. The CDR3 DNA reads as TGTGCCAGCAGTGAAATAGGTGGAGTAAACACCATATATTTT. Translation gives CASSEIGGVNTIYF.

V and J are TRBV5-8 and TRBJ1-5; unclear D gene. The CDR3 spans 15 residues. The germline V gene has CDR1 SGHTS and CDR2 YDEGEE. V lost 0 bases and J 9 bases, leaving 16 bases between the germline ends. The CDR3 region is CASSLEASGILPQHF. CDR3 nucleotide sequence: TGTGCCAGCAGCTTGGAGGCGTCGGGGATACTGCCCCAGCATTTT.

The table lists this clone with a few counts. This chain connects TRBV2 to TRBJ1-4, with a tentative D call TRBD1 (5 bases). This CDR3 contains 14 residues. Trimming removed 1 base at V and 7 bases at J, with 10 bases between. CDR1 and CDR2 (germline): SNHLY, FYNNEI. The chain's CDR3 is CASSEEGRGEKLFF. In DNA, the CDR3 is TGTGCCAGCAGTGAAGAGGGAAGGGGTGAAAAACTGTTTTTT.

The rearrangement uses TRBV7-7 and TRBJ2-7; D might be TRBD2 (6 bases). V was trimmed by 1 base and J by 3 bases, leaving 13 bases between them. CDR1 and CDR2 from the germline V gene are SSHAT and FNYEAQ (reference sequence). The CDR3 totals 15 residues. The CDR3 nucleotides read TGTGCCAGCAGCTTAGGACGCGGGGAACTCTACGAGCAGTACTTC. Translating it yields CASSLGRGELYEQYF.

This chain links TRBV11-3 with TRBJ2-1, with 10 bases lining up with TRBD2. Germline CDR1 is SGHNT and CDR2 is YENEEA. V dropped 1 base and J dropped 6; count of bases not matched to a gene: 3. The CDR3 runs to 15 residues. The CDR3 DNA reads as TGTGCCAGCAGCTTAGGGCTAGCGGGAGCCAATGAGCAGTTCTTC. It encodes CASSLGLAGANEQFF.

The CDR3 protein is CASSQGDEQYF. The CDR3, as DNA: TGTGCCAGCAGCCAGGGAGACGAGCAGTACTTC. This chain joins TRBV4-2 and TRBJ2-7; D possibly corresponds to TRBD2 (5 bases). The CDR3 has 11 residues. V lost 3 bases, J lost 5 bases, and 5 bases lay in between. The germline V gene has CDR1 LGHNA and CDR2 YNFKEQ.

This clone was observed a few times. The rearrangement uses TRBV19 and TRBJ2-3; no definite D call. Trimming took off 3 bases at V and 3 bases at J, with 16 bases between the two ends. This CDR3 contains 16 residues. Germline-derived CDR1 and CDR2 are LNHDA and SQIVND (reference sequence). This CDR3 reads CASSIGAQVPTDTQYF. The CDR3 nucleotides are TGTGCCAGTAGTATTGGCGCCCAGGTCCCAACAGATACGCAGTATTTT.

V gene TRBV29-1 combines with J gene TRBJ1-2, with 9 positions matching TRBD1. Germline loops: CDR1 SQVTM, CDR2 ANQGSEA. With 1 base clipped from V and 2 bases from J, the junction kept 11 bases outside the gene matches. This CDR3 is built from 17 residues. CDR3 coding DNA: TGCAGCGTTGAAGTATTCCGACAGGGGGGGTCCAACTATGGCTACACCTTC. Translated: CSVEVFRQGGSNYGYTF.

The genes are TRBV5-5 and TRBJ2-7; D may be TRBD1 (6 bases). The CDR3 length is 13 residues. Germline values: CDR1 SGHKS, CDR2 YYEKEE (reference sequence). The V end lost 3 bases, the J end lost 1 base, and 8 bases lay between the germline ends. The CDR3 here is CASSSGQSYEQYF. CDR3 coding DNA: TGTGCCAGCAGCTCCGGACAGTCCTACGAGCAGTACTTC. The variable domain in full, completed from reference TRBV5-5 and TRBJ2-7, reads DAGVTQSPTHLIKTRGQQVTLRCSPISGHKSVSWYQQVLGQGPQFIFQYYEKEERGRGNFPDRFSARQFPNYSSELNVNALLLGDSALYLCASSSGQSYEQYFGPGTRLTVT.